Shown below are 10 T cell receptor beta chains from a single sample sequenced in a study of control samples from healthy donors and cancer patients. The repertoire was sequenced with immunoSEQ multiplex PCR; TCRdb's copy has only in-frame clones and lacks some. The sample shows roughly 150,000 clones, 93% of them seen only once. Material for sequencing was blood. Receptor source: a man aged 50 to 59 in good health.

The chain recombines TRBV6-6 with TRBJ1-6, with TRBD1 as a possible D gene (5 bases). Trimming left V 0 bases short and J 6 bases short, with 12 bases between. CDR3 size: 16 residues. CDR1 MNHNY and CDR2 SVGAGI come from the germline V gene (reference sequence). The CDR3 DNA reads as TGTGCCAGCAGTTACTCGGGGGGGGTCCTTAATTCACCCCTCCACTTT. Protein sequence: CASSYSGGVLNSPLHF.

This sequence joins TRBV6-1 and TRBJ2-5; D is tentatively TRBD1 or TRBD2 (5 bases each). This CDR3 contains 14 residues. CDR1 is MNHNS, CDR2 SASEGT, per germline. Trimming removed 3 bases from V and 4 bases from J, with 12 bases in between. The CDR3 sequence: CASSDFPGRETQYF. The CDR3 bases are TGTGCCAGCAGTGATTTTCCGGGACGAGAGACCCAGTACTTC.

In its sample, this clone was seen once. This chain uses TRBV12-3 or TRBV12-4 with TRBJ1-1, with D uncertain. V lost 2 bases and J 0 bases, leaving 4 bases between the germline ends. The CDR3 covers 13 residues. For the CDR3, the DNA is TGTGCCAGCAGTTTATTGCTGAACACTGAAGCTTTCTTT. Translating gives CASSLLLNTEAFF.

The V call is TRBV5-8, the J call TRBJ2-1; 15 nucleotides agree with TRBD2. This CDR3 region has 16 residues. Germline CDR1 SGHTS, CDR2 YDEGEE. Trimming removed 2 bases from V and 7 bases from J; junction bases left unmatched: 4. DNA of the CDR3: TGTGCCAGCAGCTTAACCGGGACTAGCGGGGGGAATGAGCAGTTCTTC. Protein: CASSLTGTSGGNEQFF. Together with reference TRBV5-8 and TRBJ2-1, the CDR3 gives the full variable domain: EAGVTQSPTHLIKTRGQQATLRCSPISGHTSVYWYQQALGLGLQFLLWYDEGEERNRGNFPPRFSGRQFPNYSSELNVNALELEDSALYLCASSLTGTSGGNEQFFGPGTRLTVL.

The V and J genes are TRBV27 and TRBJ1-2; 9 bases agree with TRBD1. This CDR3 contains 14 residues. From germline, CDR1 is MNHEY and CDR2 SMNVEV (reference sequence). The trim removed 4 bases at V and 4 bases at J, leaving 4 bases unmatched. CDR3 in DNA: TGTGCCAGCAGTTACCGGACAGGGGCCTATGGCTACACCTTC. As protein: CASSYRTGAYGYTF.

The rearrangement joins TRBV7-2 to TRBJ1-1; TRBD1 aligns across 7 bases. Trimming removed 5 bases from V and 6 bases from J; junction bases left unmatched: 9. This CDR3 comprises 14 residues. CDR1 is SGHTA and CDR2 is FQGNSA in the germline V gene. This CDR3 is CASSIDRVNAEAFF. The DNA of the CDR3 is TGTGCCAGCAGCATCGACAGGGTTAACGCTGAAGCTTTCTTT.

The gene calls are TRBV24-1 and TRBJ1-1; 10 bases match TRBD1. This CDR3 region has 15 residues. V lost 3 bases and J lost 3; bases outside the gene matches: 3. The germline CDR1 and CDR2 sequences are KGHDR and SFDVKD. CDR3 coding DNA: TGTGCCACCAGTGATGCTGGACAGGGGGACACTGAAGCTTTCTTT. This codes for CATSDAGQGDTEAFF.

This chain uses TRBV28 with TRBJ2-1, with 10 positions matching TRBD2. Trimming at V came to 5 bases and at J to 4 bases, leaving 5 bases not matched to a gene. Germline V gene data show CDR1 as MDHEN and CDR2 as SYDVKM. The CDR3 is 15 residues long. CDR3 sequence reads: CASSTSGRGYNEQFF. CDR3 DNA sequence: TGTGCCAGCAGTACGAGCGGGAGGGGTTACAATGAGCAGTTCTTC. Full variable domain (outside the CDR3, taken from reference TRBV28 and TRBJ2-1): DVKVTQSSRYLVKRTGEKVFLECVQDMDHENMFWYRQDPGLGLRLIYFSYDVKMKEKGDIPEGYSVSREKKERFSLILESASTNQTSMYLCASSTSGRGYNEQFFGPGTRLTVL.

This clone has just a few counts. The chain links TRBV6-5 to TRBJ2-4; D remains ambiguous. The ends were cut back, 2 bases at V and 6 bases at J, with 5 bases in the middle. Germline CDR1 and CDR2: MNHEY and SVGAGI. The CDR3 covers 12 residues. The CDR3 DNA sequence: TGTGCCAGCAGTTACAACAGAAACATTCAGTACTTC. Amino acid sequence: CASSYNRNIQYF.

The genes are TRBV4-1 and TRBJ2-6; 10 bases fit TRBD2. V lost 4 bases, J lost 0 bases, and 12 bases stayed unmatched. The germline gives CDR1 MGHRA, CDR2 YSYEKL. The length of the CDR3 is 20 residues. CDR3 sequence reads: CASSLSPLAGGYSGANVLTF. In nucleotides, the CDR3 is TGCGCCAGCAGCCTCAGTCCTTTAGCGGGAGGTTACTCTGGGGCCAACGTCCTGACTTTC.